A selection of T cell receptor beta chains follows, all from one sample in a study of early T cells in non-severe SARS-CoV-2 infection. TCRdb analysed the 5' RACE reads with MiXCR anew, one entry per CDR3 protein. The table has some 77,000 distinct CDR3 sequences, 9.5% to 15% seen once; the top ten hold approximately 1%. Sequences were obtained from whole blood. The receptors derive from an adult who was a healthcare worker with PCR-confirmed SARS-CoV-2 infection or an uninfected control (not recorded which). CDR3s include the opening cysteine and the closing phenylalanine or tryptophan. Each record gives: CDR3 protein, CDR3 DNA, clone size, D gene, V gene, J gene. The D gene is left open where the match is weak. Clone size is shown for a subset of rows, as once, few, many or a class of expanded clone.

CASSKTGRRYGYTF	TGTGCCAGCAGCAAGACAGGTCGGCGGTATGGCTACACCTTC	many	.	TRBV5-6	TRBJ1-2
CASTHEREQDTQYF	TGTGCCAGCACCCACGAGCGGGAGCAAGATACGCAGTATTTT	many	TRBD2	TRBV11-2	TRBJ2-3
CSARYGQGGSPLHF	TGCAGTGCTCGATATGGACAGGGCGGTTCACCCCTCCACTTT	many	TRBD1	TRBV20-1	TRBJ1-6
CASWSTGELFF	TGTGCCAGCTGGAGCACCGGGGAGCTGTTTTTT	few	.	TRBV12-3/TRBV12-4	TRBJ2-2
CATSRAAQIYEQYF	TGTGCCACCAGCAGGGCAGCACAAATCTACGAGCAGTACTTC	few	.	TRBV6-2/TRBV6-3	TRBJ2-7
CASRVADRVDYGYTF	TGCGCCAGCAGGGTCGCGGACAGGGTGGACTATGGCTACACCTTC	.	TRBD1	TRBV10-2	TRBJ1-2
CASSYSGLAGSYEQYF	TGTGCCAGCAGTTACTCAGGACTAGCGGGGTCCTACGAGCAGTACTTC	few	TRBD2	TRBV6-5	TRBJ2-7
CASSPYGGAVGNEQFF	TGTGCCAGCTCACCGTACGGGGGGGCTGTTGGCAATGAGCAGTTCTTC	few	TRBD2	TRBV18	TRBJ2-1
CASSPGLINSYEQYF	TGTGCCAGCTCGCCCGGACTGATAAACTCCTACGAGCAGTACTTC	many	.	TRBV18	TRBJ2-7
CASSQEREMETQYF	TGTGCCAGCAGCCAAGAGCGGGAGATGGAGACCCAGTACTTC	.	TRBD2	TRBV11-2	TRBJ2-5
CASSLSVATNEKLFF	TGTGCCAGCAGTTTATCTGTTGCAACTAATGAAAAACTGTTTTTT	many	.	TRBV27	TRBJ1-4
CASSLGPAADTQYF	TGTGCCAGCAGTCTGGGACCGGCGGCAGATACGCAGTATTTT	many	.	TRBV12-3/TRBV12-4	TRBJ2-3
CASSERTGRVKETQYF	TGTGCCAGCAGTGAAAGGACAGGGAGGGTTAAGGAGACCCAGTACTTC	many	.	TRBV2	TRBJ2-5
CAWSLGVGYTEAFF	TGTGCCTGGAGTCTGGGAGTTGGTTACACTGAAGCTTTCTTT	few	.	TRBV30	TRBJ1-1
CSATTGTSNTEAFF	TGCAGCGCGACGACCGGGACATCGAACACTGAAGCTTTCTTT	few	.	TRBV29-1	TRBJ1-1
CASSFGTAVFGKLFF	TGTGCCAGCAGTTTCGGGACCGCAGTATTTGGAAAACTGTTTTTT	.	.	TRBV12-3/TRBV12-4	TRBJ1-4
CASRTVGLADSYNEQFF	TGTGCCAGCAGAACCGTGGGACTAGCGGACTCCTACAATGAGCAGTTCTTC	many	TRBD2	TRBV7-2	TRBJ2-1
CASSLAGSVYEQYF	TGTGCCAGCAGCTTAGCAGGTAGCGTCTACGAGCAGTACTTC	few	.	TRBV7-6	TRBJ2-7
CATSDVGTSGDTDTQYF	TGTGCCACCAGTGATGTAGGGACTAGCGGTGACACAGATACGCAGTATTTT	.	TRBD2	TRBV24-1	TRBJ2-3
CASSFLSDRGPYEQYF	TGTGCCAGCAGCTTTCTGTCCGACAGGGGCCCCTACGAGCAGTACTTC	.	TRBD1	TRBV11-2	TRBJ2-7
CASSTGYETQYF	TGTGCCAGCAGCACAGGGTACGAGACCCAGTACTTC	.	.	TRBV6-2/TRBV6-3	TRBJ2-5
CASSLIGATTEAFF	TGTGCCAGCAGCTTAATTGGGGCCACCACTGAAGCTTTCTTT	many	.	TRBV7-2	TRBJ1-1
CSARDVYSGNTIYF	TGCAGTGCTAGGGACGTTTACTCTGGAAACACCATATATTTT	.	.	TRBV20-1	TRBJ1-3
CASSSPSAGGTSGSWDEQFF	TGTGCCAGCAGCTCCCCATCCGCCGGCGGGACTAGCGGGAGTTGGGATGAGCAGTTCTTC	few	TRBD2	TRBV11-2	TRBJ2-1
CSAWDGHSGANVLTF	TGCAGCGCCTGGGACGGGCACTCTGGGGCCAACGTCCTGACTTTC	.	.	TRBV29-1	TRBJ2-6
CASSQALAKNIQYF	TGTGCCAGCTCCCAGGCGTTGGCCAAAAACATTCAGTACTTC	.	.	TRBV18	TRBJ2-4
CASSTGQGAHYGYTF	TGTGCCAGCAGCACCGGACAGGGGGCACACTATGGCTACACCTTC	.	TRBD1	TRBV7-6	TRBJ1-2
CASSHDLQGLGNTIYF	TGTGCCAGCAGCCACGATTTACAGGGTCTTGGAAACACCATATATTTT	few	.	TRBV11-2	TRBJ1-3
CSASPSGINEQFF	TGCAGTGCTAGTCCCAGCGGGATCAATGAGCAGTTCTTC	many	TRBD2	TRBV20-1	TRBJ2-1
CASSDNTGELFF	TGTGCCAGCAGTGACAACACCGGGGAGCTGTTTTTT	few	.	TRBV6-4	TRBJ2-2
CATTGTAPNQQYF	TGTGCCACCACCGGGACAGCTCCGAACCAGCAGTACTTC	many	TRBD1	TRBV6-6	TRBJ2-7
CSATTGEDTQYF	TGCAGCGCAACGACAGGGGAAGATACGCAGTATTTT	few	TRBD1	TRBV29-1	TRBJ2-3
CAIGSWGDTQYF	TGTGCCATCGGGAGCTGGGGGGATACGCAGTATTTT	.	.	TRBV10-3	TRBJ2-3
CASSRSSGSWDEQFF	TGTGCCAGCAGTCGCTCGAGCGGGAGTTGGGATGAGCAGTTCTTC	.	TRBD2	TRBV5-5	TRBJ2-1
CASSSPKAGTYNEQFF	TGTGCCAGCAGCTCCCCTAAGGCGGGAACCTACAATGAGCAGTTCTTC	.	.	TRBV11-2	TRBJ2-1
CASTHTGLAGDISTDTQYF	TGTGCCAGCACCCACACCGGACTAGCGGGCGATATTAGCACAGATACGCAGTATTTT	few	TRBD2	TRBV27	TRBJ2-3
CASSPTGEGGTDTQYF	TGTGCCAGTAGTCCAACAGGGGAAGGGGGCACAGATACGCAGTATTTT	many	TRBD1	TRBV19	TRBJ2-3
CSVDGLAGHPSYEQYF	TGCAGCGTTGATGGACTAGCGGGACACCCCTCCTACGAGCAGTACTTC	few	TRBD2	TRBV29-1	TRBJ2-7
CASSVGTEETQYF	TGTGCCAGCAGCGTAGGGACAGAAGAGACCCAGTACTTC	many	.	TRBV9	TRBJ2-5
CATSGDRAGSGELFF	TGTGCCACCAGTGGGGACAGGGCCGGGTCCGGGGAGCTGTTTTTT	many	TRBD1	TRBV24-1	TRBJ2-2
CASSPASPFGEKLFF	TGTGCCAGCAGCCCCGCGTCACCGTTTGGCGAAAAACTGTTTTTT	few	.	TRBV12-3/TRBV12-4	TRBJ1-4
CASSLSDNQETQYF	TGTGCCAGCAGTTTATCTGACAACCAAGAGACCCAGTACTTC	many	.	TRBV28	TRBJ2-5
CASSKKQVNTEAFF	TGTGCCAGCAGCAAAAAACAAGTGAACACTGAAGCTTTCTTT	few	.	TRBV21-1	TRBJ1-1
CASSYFSGSTYEQYF	TGTGCCAGCAGTTACTTCAGCGGGAGTACGTACGAGCAGTACTTC	few	TRBD2	TRBV6-2/TRBV6-3	TRBJ2-7
CASSPLVAATGSEAFF	TGTGCCAGCAGTCCCCTAGTGGCCGCCACTGGATCTGAAGCTTTCTTT	many	.	TRBV6-5	TRBJ1-1
CASRGGANTIYF	TGTGCCAGCAGGGGTGGGGCCAACACCATATATTTT	.	.	TRBV7-2	TRBJ1-3
CASSEVGPYNEQFF	TGTGCCAGTAGCGAAGTGGGCCCCTACAATGAGCAGTTCTTC	many	.	TRBV19	TRBJ2-1
CASSERSSENTGELFF	TGTGCCAGCAGTGAGAGGAGTAGCGAGAACACCGGGGAGCTGTTTTTT	.	.	TRBV2	TRBJ2-2
CASSLWRNNSPLHF	TGTGCCAGCAGTTTATGGAGGAATAATTCACCCCTCCACTTT	.	.	TRBV28	TRBJ1-6
CAWSVGTGDEQFF	TGTGCCTGGAGTGTAGGGACAGGGGACGAGCAGTTCTTC	many	TRBD1	TRBV30	TRBJ2-1
CATSDPTSGRTDTQYF	TGTGCCACCAGTGACCCGACTAGCGGGAGAACAGATACGCAGTATTTT	.	TRBD2	TRBV24-1	TRBJ2-3
CASSPGGAKTSGNTIYF	TGTGCCAGCAGTCCTGGGGGGGCCAAGACCTCTGGAAACACCATATATTTT	.	.	TRBV12-3/TRBV12-4	TRBJ1-3
CTGSGMNTEAFF	TGCACCGGTTCGGGGATGAACACTGAAGCTTTCTTT	many	.	TRBV29-1	TRBJ1-1
CATSFNTLWDSHRYNEQFF	TGTGCCACCAGTTTCAACACACTTTGGGACAGTCACCGTTACAATGAGCAGTTCTTC	.	TRBD1	TRBV24-1	TRBJ2-1
CASSQANVASGRRPNEQFF	TGTGCCAGCAGCCAAGCTAATGTGGCTAGCGGGAGAAGGCCAAATGAGCAGTTCTTC	many	TRBD2	TRBV4-2	TRBJ2-1
CASSQLGASYEQYF	TGTGCCAGCAGCCAACTTGGGGCCTCCTACGAGCAGTACTTC	few	.	TRBV3-1	TRBJ2-7
CASSTTGATGYTF	TGTGCCAGCAGTACGACAGGGGCGACTGGCTACACCTTC	.	TRBD1	TRBV12-3/TRBV12-4	TRBJ1-2
CASRFTGSGNTIYF	TGTGCCAGCAGATTTACAGGCTCTGGAAACACCATATATTTT	few	.	TRBV6-2/TRBV6-3	TRBJ1-3
CASWAVGTARPEAFF	TGTGCCAGCTGGGCCGTTGGGACAGCCCGTCCTGAAGCTTTCTTT	many	TRBD1	TRBV27	TRBJ1-1